This TCR beta chain came from a study of identifying expanded T cells in peripheral blood. Study conclusions and caveats: Clone count variance between roughly 2-week samples rose with total template count. Technical replicates showed around 1.2 changed clones; approximately 2 weeks approximately 15; four weeks 19.

The protocol was immunoSEQ multiplex PCR, while the TCRdb copy is restricted to in-frame clones and leaves out a portion. This sample yields about 74,000 clones, of which 84% are seen a single time; more than 15% belongs to the top ten. This clone was seen once. Its antigen is not known. During the collection period, no donor immune events like infections were recorded. The length of the CDR3 is 14 residues. V lost 7 bases and J 5 bases, leaving 17 bases between the germline ends. The V gene's germline CDR1 is LNHDA and CDR2 SQIVND (reference sequence). Sequencing was performed on blood. This rearrangement joins TRBV19 to TRBJ2-5; tentatively, D is TRBD1 (5 bases). This receptor was obtained from a person between 18 and 75 years old in good health. CDR3 nucleotides: TGTGCCAGTACCTTCCAGGGCAATACGGAGACCCAGTACTTC. Its protein product is CASTFQGNTETQYF. Variable domain in full (rest from reference TRBV19 and TRBJ2-5): DGGITQSPKYLFRKEGQNVTLSCEQNLNHDAMYWYRQDPGQGLRLIYYSQIVNDFQKGDIAEGYSVSREKKESFPLTVTSAQKNPTAFYLCASTFQGNTETQYFGPGTRLLVL.